This T cell receptor (beta chain) was profiled in a study of a mutant IDH1 vaccine in newly diagnosed glioma (dated by TCRdb to 2020 to 2022). A note on the overall study: Eight vaccinations were administered to patients in weeks 1, 3, 5, 7, 11, 15, 19 and 23, corresponding to visits V03 through V10. Vaccination was initiated 4-6 weeks after radiotherapy alone, or concurrently with temozolomide cycles in the chemotherapy-containing groups. Of the 32 treated patients, about 60% were male and approximately 38% were female, and the mean age was approximately 40 years. Prior to enrollment, patients had been given standard therapy consisting of radiotherapy alone, temozolomide alone, or radiochemotherapy with temozolomide, with the combination given to most patients. Peripheral blood was drawn at six visits: V03 (baseline), V05, V07, V10, V12 and V13. Longitudinal TCRB deep sequencing was performed for some 25 treated patients wherever samples were available for exploratory analyses. The research as a whole found: Changes in the top peripheral T cell clonotypes picked up by TCRB sequencing did not appear to be linked to pseudoprogression. According to the authors, sample limitations meant that analyses of patient blood samples could not be reproduced. Selection of PBMC samples for TCRB deep sequencing was based on availability. Across multiple MHC alleles, vaccine-induced immune responses were seen in 90% to 95% of patients.

Trimming accounts for 0 bases at V and 5 bases at J, while the number of junction bases matched to no gene is 8. The germline V gene (reference sequence) specifies GTSNPN as CDR1 and SVGIG as CDR2. From the cysteine up to the phenylalanine, the CDR3 has a length of 17 residues. CDR3 DNA is the only sequence kept; it has 51 bases, read in frame from the first base. The method behind the library was the immunoSEQ multiplex PCR assay. The hsTCRB Kit was used according to the manufacturer's protocol to amplify rearranged TCR beta chain sequences. TCRB libraries were sequenced on an Illumina MiSeq. In the source study's methods: Demultiplexing, trimming and gene mapping were performed with the kit vendor's proprietary platform. Not all clones reach the TCRdb copy of this immuneACCESS table, which keeps in-frame sequences only. Checked studies attribute under half of the gap to unresolved V genes and leave the rest unexplained. V and J calls plus clone size are reproduced from that table; the DNA served to infer D and trimming. The table for this sample lists approximately 26,000 clones; roughly 90% of them were counted only once. Roughly 20% of the sample is taken by the ten largest.

Of note for this clone: Its antigen specificity is not known. No clone much larger than this one lies a single base away; base qualities are absent.

What this sample's time point label stands for: week 5, during vaccination. Every vaccine dose consisted of 300 ug of a 20-mer mutant IDH1 peptide in Montanide, administered subcutaneously together with topical imiquimod. All donors had newly diagnosed IDH1-mutant astrocytomas of WHO grade 3 or 4 that showed loss of nuclear ATRX. The samples were drawn from NOA16, a multicentre, single-arm, open-label phase I trial in Germany that tested a mutant IDH1 peptide vaccine in humans for the first time. Genomic DNA for TCRB sequencing was isolated from EDTA blood with the DNeasy Blood and Tissue Kit. The TCR comes from a man aged 18 to 35 with glioma. Recombination joined TRBV30 with TRBJ2-1, with TRBD2 matching 12 junction bases. The sample consisted of PBMCs, taken from a glioma patient whose treatment included an IDH1 peptide vaccine. Read as DNA, the sequence is TGTGCCTGGAGTGTATTAACTAGCGGGAGGATTAACAATGAGCAGTTCTTC. This encodes CAWSVLTSGRINNEQFF.